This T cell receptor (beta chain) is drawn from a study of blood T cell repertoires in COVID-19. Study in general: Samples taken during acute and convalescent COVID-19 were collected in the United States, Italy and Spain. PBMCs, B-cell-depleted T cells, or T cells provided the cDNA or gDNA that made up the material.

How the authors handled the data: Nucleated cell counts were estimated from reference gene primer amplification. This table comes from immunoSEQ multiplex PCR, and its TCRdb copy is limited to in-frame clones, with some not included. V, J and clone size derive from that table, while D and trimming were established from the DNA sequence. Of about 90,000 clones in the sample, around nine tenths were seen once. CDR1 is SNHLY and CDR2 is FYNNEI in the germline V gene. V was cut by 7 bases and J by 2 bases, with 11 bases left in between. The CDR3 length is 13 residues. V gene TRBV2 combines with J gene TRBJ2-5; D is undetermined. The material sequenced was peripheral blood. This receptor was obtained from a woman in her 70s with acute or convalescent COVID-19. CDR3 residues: CASIWAVQETQYF. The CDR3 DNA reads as TGTGCCAGCATCTGGGCAGTACAAGAGACCCAGTACTTC. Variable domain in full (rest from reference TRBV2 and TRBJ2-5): EPEVTQTPSHQVTQMGQEVILRCVPISNHLYFYWYRQILGQKVEFLVSFYNNEISEKSEIFDDQFSVERPDGSNFTLKIRSTKLEDSAMYFCASIWAVQETQYFGPGTRLLVL.